This T cell receptor beta chain was retrieved from a study of blood T cells in healthy people across ages. Together with a sample-barcoded 5' primer, a J-beta primer mix was included in a second PCR lasting about 6 to 11 cycles. TCRdb processed the 5' RACE reads anew with MiXCR; each CDR3 protein has one entry. The sample lists some 1.5 million distinct CDR3 sequences; approximately 30% were seen once. The CDR3 loop spans 15 amino acids. V dropped 6 bases and J dropped 11; count of bases not matched to a gene: 16. In germline, CDR1 is MGHRA, CDR2 YSYEKL. The authors drew about 9.9 milliliters of peripheral blood from each donor.

The receptor was isolated from a woman aged 30 to 39 in good health. The V gene is TRBV4-1, the J gene TRBJ2-1; 7 bases map to TRBD2. Sequenced material: blood. The DNA of the CDR3 is TGCGCCAGCAGGCAGGGACTAACCCCAACTAATCAGCAGTTCTTC. Protein product: CASRQGLTPTNQQFF.